The source of this T cell receptor (beta chain) is a study of T cell responses to AZD1222 COVID-19 vaccine. The study's findings and limits: Seropositive AZD1222 recipients at baseline numbered only 6 or 7. Repertoire sampling happened only post peak T cell response. Reportedly, nearly half the spike-specific TCRs target unmutated variant regions. Clonal diversity may have been underestimated, and the donors were mostly white British, with more females than males.

Details on this clone: Its antigen is still unknown.

Trimming took off 6 bases at V and 6 bases at J, with 15 bases between the two ends. There are 13 residues in the CDR3. Germline V gene data show CDR1 as KGHSH and CDR2 as LQKENI. The protocol was immunoSEQ multiplex PCR, while the TCRdb copy is restricted to in-frame clones and leaves out a portion. The table includes roughly 70,000 clones, 87% detected once. The gene calls are TRBV18 and TRBJ2-7; no firm D call. The receptor was derived from an adult in good health. This specimen consisted of peripheral blood, obtained on day 0 of AZD1222 vaccination. The CDR3 sequence: CASSLGPEGEQYF. The CDR3 bases are TGTGCCAGCTCCCTTGGCCCCGAAGGCGAGCAGTACTTC.